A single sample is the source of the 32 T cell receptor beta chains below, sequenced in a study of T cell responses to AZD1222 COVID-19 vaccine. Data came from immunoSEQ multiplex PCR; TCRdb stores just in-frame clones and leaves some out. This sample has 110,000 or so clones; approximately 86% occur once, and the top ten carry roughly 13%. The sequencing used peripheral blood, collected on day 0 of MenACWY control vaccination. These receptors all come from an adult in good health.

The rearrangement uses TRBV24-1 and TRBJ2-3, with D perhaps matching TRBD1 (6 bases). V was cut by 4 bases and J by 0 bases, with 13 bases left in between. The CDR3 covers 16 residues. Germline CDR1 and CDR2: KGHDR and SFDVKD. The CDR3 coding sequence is TGTGCCACCAGTGACCCGGTGGGGACAAGCACAGATACGCAGTATTTT. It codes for CATSDPVGTSTDTQYF.

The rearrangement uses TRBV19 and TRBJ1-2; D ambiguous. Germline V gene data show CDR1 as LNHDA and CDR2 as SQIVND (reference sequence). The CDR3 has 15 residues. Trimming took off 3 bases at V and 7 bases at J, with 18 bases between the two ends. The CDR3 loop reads CASSMDGGRRTGYTF. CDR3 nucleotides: TGTGCCAGTAGTATGGACGGAGGGAGACGGACTGGCTACACCTTC. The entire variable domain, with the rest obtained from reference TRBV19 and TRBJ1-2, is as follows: DGGITQSPKYLFRKEGQNVTLSCEQNLNHDAMYWYRQDPGQGLRLIYYSQIVNDFQKGDIAEGYSVSREKKESFPLTVTSAQKNPTAFYLCASSMDGGRRTGYTFGSGTRLTVV.

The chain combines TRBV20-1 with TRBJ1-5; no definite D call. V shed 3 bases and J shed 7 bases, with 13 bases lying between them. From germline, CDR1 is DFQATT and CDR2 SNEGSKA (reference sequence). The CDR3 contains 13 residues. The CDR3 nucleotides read TGCAGTGCTAGTAGTATCGGCTGGCAGCCCCAGCATTTT. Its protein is CSASSIGWQPQHF.

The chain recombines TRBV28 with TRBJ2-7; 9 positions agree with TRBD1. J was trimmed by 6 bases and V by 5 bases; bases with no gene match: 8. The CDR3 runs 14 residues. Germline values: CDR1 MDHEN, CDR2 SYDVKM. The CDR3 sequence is CASSPPRQGVEQYF. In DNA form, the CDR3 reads TGTGCCAGCAGTCCCCCCCGACAGGGGGTCGAGCAGTACTTC. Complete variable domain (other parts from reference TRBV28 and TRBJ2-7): DVKVTQSSRYLVKRTGEKVFLECVQDMDHENMFWYRQDPGLGLRLIYFSYDVKMKEKGDIPEGYSVSREKKERFSLILESASTNQTSMYLCASSPPRQGVEQYFGPGTRLTVT.

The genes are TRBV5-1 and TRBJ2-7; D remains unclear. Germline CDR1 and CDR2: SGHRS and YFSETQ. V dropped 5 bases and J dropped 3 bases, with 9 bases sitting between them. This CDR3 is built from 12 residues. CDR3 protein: CASRRSYYEQYF. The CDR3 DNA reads TGCGCCAGCAGAAGGTCGTACTACGAGCAGTACTTC.

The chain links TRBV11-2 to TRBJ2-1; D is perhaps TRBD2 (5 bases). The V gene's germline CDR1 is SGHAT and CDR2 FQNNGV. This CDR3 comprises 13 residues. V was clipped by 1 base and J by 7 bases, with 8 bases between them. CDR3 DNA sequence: TGTGCCAGCAGCTTAGTTCGGGGAAATGAGCAGTTCTTC. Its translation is CASSLVRGNEQFF.

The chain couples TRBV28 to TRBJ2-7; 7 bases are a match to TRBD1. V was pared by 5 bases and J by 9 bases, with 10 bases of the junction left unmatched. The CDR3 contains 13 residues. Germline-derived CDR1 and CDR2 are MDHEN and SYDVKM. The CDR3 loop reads CASSRTGAPRQYF. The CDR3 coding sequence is TGTGCCAGCAGTCGAACAGGGGCCCCGAGGCAGTACTTC. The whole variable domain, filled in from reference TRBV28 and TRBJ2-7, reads DVKVTQSSRYLVKRTGEKVFLECVQDMDHENMFWYRQDPGLGLRLIYFSYDVKMKEKGDIPEGYSVSREKKERFSLILESASTNQTSMYLCASSRTGAPRQYFGPGTRLTVT.

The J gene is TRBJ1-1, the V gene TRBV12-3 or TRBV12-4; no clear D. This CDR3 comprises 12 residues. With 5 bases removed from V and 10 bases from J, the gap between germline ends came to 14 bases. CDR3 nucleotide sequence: TGTGCCAGCAGTCTAATGGAGCAGAGAGCTTTCTTT. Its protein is CASSLMEQRAFF.

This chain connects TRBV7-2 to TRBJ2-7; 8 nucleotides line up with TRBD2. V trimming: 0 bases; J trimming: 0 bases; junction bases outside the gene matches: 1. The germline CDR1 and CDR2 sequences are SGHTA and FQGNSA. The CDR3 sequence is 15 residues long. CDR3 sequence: CASSLASGASYEQYF. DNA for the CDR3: TGTGCCAGCAGCTTAGCTAGCGGGGCCTCCTACGAGCAGTACTTC.

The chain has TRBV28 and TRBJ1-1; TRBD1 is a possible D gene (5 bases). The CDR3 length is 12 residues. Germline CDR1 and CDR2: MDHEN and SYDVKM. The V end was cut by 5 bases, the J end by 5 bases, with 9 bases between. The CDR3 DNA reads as TGTGCCAGCAGTCATCAGGGAACTGAAGCTTTCTTT. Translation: CASSHQGTEAFF.

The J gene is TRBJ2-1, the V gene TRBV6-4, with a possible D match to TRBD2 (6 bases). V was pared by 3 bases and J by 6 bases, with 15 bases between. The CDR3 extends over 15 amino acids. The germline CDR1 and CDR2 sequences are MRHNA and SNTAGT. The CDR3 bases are TGTGCCAGCAGTGAAGTGGCGGGAACCGTCAATGAGCAGTTCTTC. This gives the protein CASSEVAGTVNEQFF.

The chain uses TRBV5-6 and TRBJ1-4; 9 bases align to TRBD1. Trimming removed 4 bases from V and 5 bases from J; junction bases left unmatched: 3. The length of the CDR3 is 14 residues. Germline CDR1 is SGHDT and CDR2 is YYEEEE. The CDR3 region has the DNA TGTGCCAGCAGCCGGACAGGGGAGAATGAAAAACTGTTTTTT. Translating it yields CASSRTGENEKLFF.

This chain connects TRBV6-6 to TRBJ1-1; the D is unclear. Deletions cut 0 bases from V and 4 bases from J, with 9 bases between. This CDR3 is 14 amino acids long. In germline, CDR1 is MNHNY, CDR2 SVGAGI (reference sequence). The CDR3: CASSYSPDLTEAFF. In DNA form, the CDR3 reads TGTGCCAGCAGTTACTCCCCGGACCTCACTGAAGCTTTCTTT.

CDR3: CASSQVQEKLFF. As DNA, the CDR3 is TGCGCCAGCAGCCAAGTACAGGAAAAACTGTTTTTT. The chain couples TRBV4-1 to TRBJ1-4, with no clear D. V was shortened by 1 base and J by 8 bases, with 5 bases between the two germline ends. CDR1 and CDR2 from the germline V gene are MGHRA and YSYEKL. The CDR3 runs 12 residues.

The CDR3 nucleotides read TGCAGCGTTGAAGATTCACAGGGTTGGGGCTATGGCTACACCTTC. It specifies CSVEDSQGWGYGYTF. This chain joins TRBV29-1 and TRBJ1-2, with D perhaps matching TRBD1 (6 bases). Germline lookup yields CDR1 SQVTM and CDR2 ANQGSEA. The CDR3 totals 15 residues. V shed 0 bases and J shed 4 bases, with 15 bases lying between them.

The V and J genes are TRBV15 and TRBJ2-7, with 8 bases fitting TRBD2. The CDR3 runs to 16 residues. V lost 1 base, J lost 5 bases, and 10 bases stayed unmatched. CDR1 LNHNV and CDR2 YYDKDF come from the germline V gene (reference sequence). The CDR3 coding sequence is TGTGCCACCAGCAGAGGATTAGGGGCGGGAGGCCACGAGCAGTACTTC. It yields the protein CATSRGLGAGGHEQYF.

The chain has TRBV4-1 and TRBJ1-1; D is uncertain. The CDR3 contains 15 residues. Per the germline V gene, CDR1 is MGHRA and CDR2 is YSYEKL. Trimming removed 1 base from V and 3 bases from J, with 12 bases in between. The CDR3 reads CASSQGPREDTEAFF. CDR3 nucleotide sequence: TGCGCCAGCAGCCAAGGCCCGAGGGAGGACACTGAAGCTTTCTTT.

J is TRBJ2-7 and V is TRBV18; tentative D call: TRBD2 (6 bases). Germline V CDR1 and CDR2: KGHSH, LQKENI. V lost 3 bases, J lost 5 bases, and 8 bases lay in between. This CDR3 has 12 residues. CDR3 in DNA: TGTGCCAGCTCACCGGGGGGACACGAGCAGTACTTC. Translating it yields CASSPGGHEQYF.

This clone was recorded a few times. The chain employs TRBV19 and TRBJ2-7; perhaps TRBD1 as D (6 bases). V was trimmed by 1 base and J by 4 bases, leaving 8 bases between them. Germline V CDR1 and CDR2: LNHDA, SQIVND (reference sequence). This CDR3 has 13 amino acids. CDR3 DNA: TGTGCCAGTAGTATAGGTCAGGGGTACGAGCAGTACTTC. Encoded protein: CASSIGQGYEQYF. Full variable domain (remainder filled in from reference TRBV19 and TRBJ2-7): DGGITQSPKYLFRKEGQNVTLSCEQNLNHDAMYWYRQDPGQGLRLIYYSQIVNDFQKGDIAEGYSVSREKKESFPLTVTSAQKNPTAFYLCASSIGQGYEQYFGPGTRLTVT.

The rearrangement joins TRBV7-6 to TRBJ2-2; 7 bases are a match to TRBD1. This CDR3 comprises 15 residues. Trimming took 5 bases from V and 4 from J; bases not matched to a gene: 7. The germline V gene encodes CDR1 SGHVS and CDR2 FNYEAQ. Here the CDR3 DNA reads TGTGCCAGCAGCGTTAACAGGGGACCCACCGGGGAGCTGTTTTTT. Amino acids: CASSVNRGPTGELFF.

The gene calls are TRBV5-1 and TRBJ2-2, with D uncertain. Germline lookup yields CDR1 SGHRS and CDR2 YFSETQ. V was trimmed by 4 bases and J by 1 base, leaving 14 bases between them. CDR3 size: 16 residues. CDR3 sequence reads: CASSLSFVGNTGELFF. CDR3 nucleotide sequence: TGCGCCAGCAGCCTCAGCTTTGTGGGGAACACCGGGGAGCTGTTTTTT.

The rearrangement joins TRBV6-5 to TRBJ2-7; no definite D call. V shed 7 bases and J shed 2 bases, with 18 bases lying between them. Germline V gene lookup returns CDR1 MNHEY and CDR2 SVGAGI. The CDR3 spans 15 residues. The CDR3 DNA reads TGTGCCAGCAACCGAGACTTCCCTGGCACCTACGAGCAGTACTTC. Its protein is CASNRDFPGTYEQYF.

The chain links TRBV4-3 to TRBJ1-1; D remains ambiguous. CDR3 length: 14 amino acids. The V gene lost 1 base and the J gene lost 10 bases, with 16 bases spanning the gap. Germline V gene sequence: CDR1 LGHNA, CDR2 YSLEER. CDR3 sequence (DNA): TGCGCCAGCAGCCAAGTCCTAGCGGGTCTTGTAGCTTTCTTT. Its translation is CASSQVLAGLVAFF.

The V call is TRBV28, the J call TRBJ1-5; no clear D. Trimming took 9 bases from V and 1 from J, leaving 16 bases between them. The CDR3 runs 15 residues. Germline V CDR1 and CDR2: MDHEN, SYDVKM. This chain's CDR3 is CASILGVVSNQPQHF. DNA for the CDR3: TGTGCCAGTATCCTTGGGGTTGTGAGCAATCAGCCCCAGCATTTT. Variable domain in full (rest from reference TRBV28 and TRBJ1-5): DVKVTQSSRYLVKRTGEKVFLECVQDMDHENMFWYRQDPGLGLRLIYFSYDVKMKEKGDIPEGYSVSREKKERFSLILESASTNQTSMYLCASILGVVSNQPQHFGDGTRLSIL.

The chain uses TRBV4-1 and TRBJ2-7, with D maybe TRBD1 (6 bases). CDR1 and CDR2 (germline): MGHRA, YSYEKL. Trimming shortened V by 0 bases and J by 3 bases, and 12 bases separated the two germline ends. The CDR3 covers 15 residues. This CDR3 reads CASSQDTGQFYEQYF. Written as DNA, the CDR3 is TGCGCCAGCAGCCAAGACACAGGACAGTTCTACGAGCAGTACTTC.

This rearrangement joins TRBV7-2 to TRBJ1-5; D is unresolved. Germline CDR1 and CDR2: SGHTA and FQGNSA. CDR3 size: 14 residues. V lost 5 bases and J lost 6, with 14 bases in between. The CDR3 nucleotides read TGTGCCAGCAGCCAGAGGAGTCGGGGTCAGCCCCAGCATTTT. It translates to CASSQRSRGQPQHF.

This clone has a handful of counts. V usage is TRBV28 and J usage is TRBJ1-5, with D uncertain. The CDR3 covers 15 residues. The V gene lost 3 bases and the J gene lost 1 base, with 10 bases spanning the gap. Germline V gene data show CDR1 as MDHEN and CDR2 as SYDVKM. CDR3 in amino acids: CASSFGFPSNQPQHF. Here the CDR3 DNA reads TGTGCCAGCAGTTTTGGGTTCCCCAGCAATCAGCCCCAGCATTTT.

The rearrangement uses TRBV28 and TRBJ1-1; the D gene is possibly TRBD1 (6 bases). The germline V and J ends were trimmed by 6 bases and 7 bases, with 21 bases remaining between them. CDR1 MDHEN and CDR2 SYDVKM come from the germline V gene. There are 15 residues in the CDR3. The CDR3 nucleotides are TGTGCCAGCAGAAACGGCGGCAGGGGTGGGGATGAAGCTTTCTTT. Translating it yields CASRNGGRGGDEAFF. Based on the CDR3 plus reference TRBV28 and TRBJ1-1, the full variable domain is DVKVTQSSRYLVKRTGEKVFLECVQDMDHENMFWYRQDPGLGLRLIYFSYDVKMKEKGDIPEGYSVSREKKERFSLILESASTNQTSMYLCASRNGGRGGDEAFFGQGTRLTVV.

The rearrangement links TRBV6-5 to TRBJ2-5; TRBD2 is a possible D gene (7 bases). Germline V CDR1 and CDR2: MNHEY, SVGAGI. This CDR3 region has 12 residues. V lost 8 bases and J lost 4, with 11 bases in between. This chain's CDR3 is CASGGAGETQYF. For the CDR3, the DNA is TGTGCCAGCGGGGGGGCGGGAGAGACCCAGTACTTC.

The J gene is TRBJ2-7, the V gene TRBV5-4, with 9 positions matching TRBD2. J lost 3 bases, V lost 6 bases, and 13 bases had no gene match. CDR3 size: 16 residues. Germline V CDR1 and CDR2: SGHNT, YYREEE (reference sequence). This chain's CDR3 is CASNKIGASGIYEQYF. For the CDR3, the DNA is TGTGCCAGCAACAAAATTGGGGCTAGCGGGATCTACGAGCAGTACTTC.

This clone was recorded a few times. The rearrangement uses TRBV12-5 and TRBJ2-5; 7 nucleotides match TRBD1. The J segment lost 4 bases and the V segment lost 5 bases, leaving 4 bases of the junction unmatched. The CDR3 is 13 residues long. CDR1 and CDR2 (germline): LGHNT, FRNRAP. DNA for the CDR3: TGTGCTAGTGGTCCCCGACAGGGAGAGACCCAGTACTTC. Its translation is CASGPRQGETQYF. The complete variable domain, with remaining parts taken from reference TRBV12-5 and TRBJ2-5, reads DARVTQTPRHKVTEMGQEVTMRCQPILGHNTVFWYRQTMMQGLELLAYFRNRAPLDDSGMPKDRFSAEMPDATLATLKIQPSEPRDSAVYFCASGPRQGETQYFGPGTRLLVL.

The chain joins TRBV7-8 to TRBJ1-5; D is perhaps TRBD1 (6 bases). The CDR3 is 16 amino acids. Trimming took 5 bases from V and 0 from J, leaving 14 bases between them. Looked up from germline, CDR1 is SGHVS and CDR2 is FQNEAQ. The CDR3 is CASSAPGQYSNQPQHF. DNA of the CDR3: TGTGCCAGCAGCGCCCCGGGACAATATAGCAATCAGCCCCAGCATTTT.